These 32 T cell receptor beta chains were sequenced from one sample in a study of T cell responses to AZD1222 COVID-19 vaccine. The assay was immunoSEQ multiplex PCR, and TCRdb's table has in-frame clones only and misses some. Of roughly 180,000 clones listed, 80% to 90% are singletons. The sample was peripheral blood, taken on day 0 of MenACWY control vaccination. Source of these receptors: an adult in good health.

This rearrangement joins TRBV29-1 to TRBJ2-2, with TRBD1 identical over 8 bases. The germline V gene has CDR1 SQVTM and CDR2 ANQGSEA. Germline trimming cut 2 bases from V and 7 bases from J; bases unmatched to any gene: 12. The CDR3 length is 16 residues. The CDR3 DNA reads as TGCAGCGTTGAAAAACAGGGGGTTGGAGTTGTCGGGGAGCTGTTTTTT. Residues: CSVEKQGVGVVGELFF.

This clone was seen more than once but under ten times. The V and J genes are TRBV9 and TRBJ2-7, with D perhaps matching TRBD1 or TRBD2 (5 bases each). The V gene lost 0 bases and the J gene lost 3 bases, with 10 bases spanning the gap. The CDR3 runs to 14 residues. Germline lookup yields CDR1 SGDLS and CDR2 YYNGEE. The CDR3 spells CASSVGTRGYEQYF. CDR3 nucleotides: TGTGCCAGCAGCGTAGGCACTAGGGGCTACGAGCAGTACTTC. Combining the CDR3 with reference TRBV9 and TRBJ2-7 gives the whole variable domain DSGVTQTPKHLITATGQRVTLRCSPRSGDLSVYWYQQSLDQGLQFLIQYYNGEERAKGNILERFSAQQFPDLHSELNLSSLELGDSALYFCASSVGTRGYEQYFGPGTRLTVT.

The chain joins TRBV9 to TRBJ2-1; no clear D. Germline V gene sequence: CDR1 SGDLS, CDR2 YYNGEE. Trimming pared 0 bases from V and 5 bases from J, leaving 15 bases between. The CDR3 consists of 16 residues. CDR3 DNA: TGTGCCAGCAGCGTAGGGCCGTCTTGGGAACACAATGAGCAGTTCTTC. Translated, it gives CASSVGPSWEHNEQFF.

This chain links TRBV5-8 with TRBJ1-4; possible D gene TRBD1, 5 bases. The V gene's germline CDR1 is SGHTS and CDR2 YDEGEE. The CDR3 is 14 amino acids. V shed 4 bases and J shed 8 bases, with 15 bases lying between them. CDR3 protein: CASSRTRGGEKLFF. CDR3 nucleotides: TGTGCCAGCAGCAGGACAAGGGGAGGAGAAAAACTGTTTTTT.

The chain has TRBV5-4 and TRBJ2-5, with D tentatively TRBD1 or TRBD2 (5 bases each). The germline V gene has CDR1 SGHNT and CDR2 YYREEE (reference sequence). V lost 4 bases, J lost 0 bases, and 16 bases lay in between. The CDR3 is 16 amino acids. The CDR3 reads CASSPTGLPYQETQYF. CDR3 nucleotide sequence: TGTGCCAGCAGCCCGACGGGGCTCCCTTACCAAGAGACCCAGTACTTC.

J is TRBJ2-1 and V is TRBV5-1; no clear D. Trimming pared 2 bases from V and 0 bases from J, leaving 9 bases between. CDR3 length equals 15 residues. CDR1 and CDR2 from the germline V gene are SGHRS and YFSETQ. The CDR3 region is CASSLDPSSYNEQFF. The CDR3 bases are TGCGCCAGCAGCTTAGACCCTAGCTCCTACAATGAGCAGTTCTTC.

The CDR3 DNA is TGTGCCAGCAGTGATCTAACGGACAGAGTCCGCTACGAGCAGTACTTC. Translating it yields CASSDLTDRVRYEQYF. The V gene is TRBV6-1, the J gene TRBJ2-7, with TRBD1 as a possible D gene (6 bases). The CDR3 totals 16 residues. The germline V gene encodes CDR1 MNHNS and CDR2 SASEGT. Trimming pared 3 bases from V and 3 bases from J, leaving 18 bases between.

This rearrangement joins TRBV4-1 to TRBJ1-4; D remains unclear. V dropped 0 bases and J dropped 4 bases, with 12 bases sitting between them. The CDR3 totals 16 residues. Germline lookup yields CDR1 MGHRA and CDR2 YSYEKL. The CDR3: CASSQEVIFLNEKLFF. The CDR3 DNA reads TGCGCCAGCAGCCAAGAGGTTATCTTTCTTAATGAAAAACTGTTTTTT.

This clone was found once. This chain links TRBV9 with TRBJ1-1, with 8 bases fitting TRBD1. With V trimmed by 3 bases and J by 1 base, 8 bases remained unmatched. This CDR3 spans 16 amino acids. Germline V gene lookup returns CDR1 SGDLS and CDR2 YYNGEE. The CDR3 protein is CASSADREVRNTEAFF. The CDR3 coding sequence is TGTGCCAGCAGCGCGGACAGGGAAGTTCGGAACACTGAAGCTTTCTTT.

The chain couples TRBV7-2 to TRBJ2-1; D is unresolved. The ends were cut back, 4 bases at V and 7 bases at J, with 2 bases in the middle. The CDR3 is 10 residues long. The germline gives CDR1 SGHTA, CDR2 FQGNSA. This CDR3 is CASSYNEQFF. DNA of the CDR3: TGTGCCAGCAGCTATAATGAGCAGTTCTTC. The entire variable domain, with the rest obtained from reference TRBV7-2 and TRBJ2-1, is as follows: GAGVSQSPSNKVTEKGKDVELRCDPISGHTALYWYRQSLGQGLEFLIYFQGNSAPDKSGLPSDRFSAERTGGSVSTLTIQRTQQEDSAVYLCASSYNEQFFGPGTRLTVL.

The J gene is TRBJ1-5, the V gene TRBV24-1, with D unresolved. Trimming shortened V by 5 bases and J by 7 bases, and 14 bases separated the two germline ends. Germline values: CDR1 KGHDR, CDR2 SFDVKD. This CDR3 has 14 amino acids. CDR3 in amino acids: CATSVSGVNQPQHF. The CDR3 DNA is TGTGCCACCAGTGTATCTGGGGTTAACCAGCCCCAGCATTTT.

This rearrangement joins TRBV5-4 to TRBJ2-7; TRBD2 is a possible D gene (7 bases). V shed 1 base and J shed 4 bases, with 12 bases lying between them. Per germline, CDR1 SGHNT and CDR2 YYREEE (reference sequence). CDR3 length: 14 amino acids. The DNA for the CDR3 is TGTGCCAGCAGCTTGCCGGGGGGCGGGTACGAGCAGTACTTC. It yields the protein CASSLPGGGYEQYF. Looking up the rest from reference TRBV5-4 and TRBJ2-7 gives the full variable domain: ETGVTQSPTHLIKTRGQQVTLRCSSQSGHNTVSWYQQALGQGPQFIFQYYREEENGRGNFPPRFSGLQFPNYSSELNVNALELDDSALYLCASSLPGGGYEQYFGPGTRLTVT.

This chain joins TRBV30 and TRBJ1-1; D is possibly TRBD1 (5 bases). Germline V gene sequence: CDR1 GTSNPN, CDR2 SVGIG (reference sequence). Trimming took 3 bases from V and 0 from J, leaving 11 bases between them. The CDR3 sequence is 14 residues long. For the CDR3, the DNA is TGTGCCTGGAGCGCCCCAGGGATGAACACTGAAGCTTTCTTT. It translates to CAWSAPGMNTEAFF.

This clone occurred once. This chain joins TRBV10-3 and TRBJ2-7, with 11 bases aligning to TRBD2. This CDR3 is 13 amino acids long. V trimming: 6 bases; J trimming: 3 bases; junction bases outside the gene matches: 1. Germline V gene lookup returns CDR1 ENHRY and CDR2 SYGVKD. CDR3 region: CAIRLAGGYEQYF. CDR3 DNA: TGTGCCATCAGGCTAGCGGGAGGCTACGAGCAGTACTTC.

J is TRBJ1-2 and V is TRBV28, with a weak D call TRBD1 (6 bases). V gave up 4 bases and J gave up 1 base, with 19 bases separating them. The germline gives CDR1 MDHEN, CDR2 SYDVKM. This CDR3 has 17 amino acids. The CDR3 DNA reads TGTGCCAGCAGTTCCTTGGACAGCAATTTGATTAACTATGGCTACACCTTC. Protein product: CASSSLDSNLINYGYTF.

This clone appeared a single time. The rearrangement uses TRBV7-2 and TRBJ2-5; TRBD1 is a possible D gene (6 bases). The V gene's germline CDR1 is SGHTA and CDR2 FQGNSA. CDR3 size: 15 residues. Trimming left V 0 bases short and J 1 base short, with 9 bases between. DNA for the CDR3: TGTGCCAGCAGCTTAGCGTCCAGGGGCCAAGAGACCCAGTACTTC. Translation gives CASSLASRGQETQYF.

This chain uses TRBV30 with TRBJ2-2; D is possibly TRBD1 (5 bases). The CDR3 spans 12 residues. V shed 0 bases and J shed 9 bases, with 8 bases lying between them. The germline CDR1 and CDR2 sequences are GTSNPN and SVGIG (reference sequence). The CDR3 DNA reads TGTGCCTGGAGTGTTAGGGGCAGGGAGCTGTTTTTT. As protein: CAWSVRGRELFF.

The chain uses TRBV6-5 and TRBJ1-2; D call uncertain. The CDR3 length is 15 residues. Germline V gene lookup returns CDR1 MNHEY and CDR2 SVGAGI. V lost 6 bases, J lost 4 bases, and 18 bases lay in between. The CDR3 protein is CASREAAGSTYGYTF. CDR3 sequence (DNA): TGTGCCAGCAGAGAGGCCGCAGGCTCCACCTATGGCTACACCTTC.

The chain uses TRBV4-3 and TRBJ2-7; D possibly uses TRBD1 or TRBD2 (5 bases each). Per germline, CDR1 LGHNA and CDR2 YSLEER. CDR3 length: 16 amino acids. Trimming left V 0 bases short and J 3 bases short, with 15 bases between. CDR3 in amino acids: CASSQEVGGGVYEQYF. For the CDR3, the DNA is TGCGCCAGCAGCCAAGAAGTTGGTGGGGGTGTCTACGAGCAGTACTTC.

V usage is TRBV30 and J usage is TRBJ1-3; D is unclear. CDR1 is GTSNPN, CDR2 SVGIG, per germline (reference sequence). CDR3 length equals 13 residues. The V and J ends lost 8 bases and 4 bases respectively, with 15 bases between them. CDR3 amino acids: CAASPNSGNTIYF. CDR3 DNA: TGTGCCGCCTCCCCTAATTCCGGAAACACCATATATTTT.

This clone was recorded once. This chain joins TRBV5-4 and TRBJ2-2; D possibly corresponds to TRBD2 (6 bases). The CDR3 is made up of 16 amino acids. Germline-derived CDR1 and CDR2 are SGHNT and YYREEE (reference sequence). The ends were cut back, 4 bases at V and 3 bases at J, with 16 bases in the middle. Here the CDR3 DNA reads TGTGCCAGCAGCCGGCCGGGACTTACGGACACCGGGGAGCTGTTTTTT. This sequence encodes CASSRPGLTDTGELFF.

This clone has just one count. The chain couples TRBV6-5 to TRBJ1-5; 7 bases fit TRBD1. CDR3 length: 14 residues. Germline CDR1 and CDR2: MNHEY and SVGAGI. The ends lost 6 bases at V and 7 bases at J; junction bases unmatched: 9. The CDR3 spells CASRRQGGNQPQHF. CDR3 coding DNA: TGTGCCAGCAGAAGACAGGGAGGGAACCAGCCCCAGCATTTT.

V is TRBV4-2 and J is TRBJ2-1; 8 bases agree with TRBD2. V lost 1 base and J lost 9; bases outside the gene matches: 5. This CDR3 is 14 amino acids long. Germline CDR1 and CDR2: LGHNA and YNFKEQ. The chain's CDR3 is CASSQVRLASEQFF. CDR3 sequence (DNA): TGTGCCAGCAGCCAAGTGAGACTAGCGAGTGAGCAGTTCTTC.

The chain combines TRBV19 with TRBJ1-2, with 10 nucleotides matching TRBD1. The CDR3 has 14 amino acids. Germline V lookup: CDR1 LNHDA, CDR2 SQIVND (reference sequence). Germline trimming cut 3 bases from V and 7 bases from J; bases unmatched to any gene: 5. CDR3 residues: CASSIAGTGAGYTF. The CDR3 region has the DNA TGTGCCAGTAGTATCGCCGGGACAGGGGCTGGCTACACCTTC.

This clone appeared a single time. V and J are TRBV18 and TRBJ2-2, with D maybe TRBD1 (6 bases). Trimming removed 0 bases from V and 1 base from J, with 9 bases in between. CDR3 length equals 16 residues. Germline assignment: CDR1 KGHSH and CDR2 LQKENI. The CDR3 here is CASSPPQGRNTGELFF. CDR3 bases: TGTGCCAGCTCACCACCCCAGGGGAGGAACACCGGGGAGCTGTTTTTT.

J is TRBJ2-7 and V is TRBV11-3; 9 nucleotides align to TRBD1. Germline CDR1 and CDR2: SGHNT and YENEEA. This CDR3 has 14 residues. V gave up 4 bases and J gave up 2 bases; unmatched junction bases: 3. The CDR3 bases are TGTGCCAGCAGCTCCGGGACAGGGACCTACGAGCAGTACTTC. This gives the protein CASSSGTGTYEQYF.

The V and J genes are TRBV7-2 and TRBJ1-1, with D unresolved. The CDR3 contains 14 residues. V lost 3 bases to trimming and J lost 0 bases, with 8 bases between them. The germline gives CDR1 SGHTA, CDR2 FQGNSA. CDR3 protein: CASSFKTVNTEAFF. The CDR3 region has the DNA TGTGCCAGCAGCTTTAAGACGGTGAACACTGAAGCTTTCTTT.

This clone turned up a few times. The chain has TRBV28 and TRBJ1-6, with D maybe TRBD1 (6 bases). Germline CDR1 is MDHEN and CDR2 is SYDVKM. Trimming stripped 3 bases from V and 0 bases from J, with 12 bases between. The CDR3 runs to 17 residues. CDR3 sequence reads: CASSFRGPSSYNSPLHF. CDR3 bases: TGTGCCAGCAGTTTTCGGGGGCCGAGCTCCTATAATTCACCCCTCCACTTT.

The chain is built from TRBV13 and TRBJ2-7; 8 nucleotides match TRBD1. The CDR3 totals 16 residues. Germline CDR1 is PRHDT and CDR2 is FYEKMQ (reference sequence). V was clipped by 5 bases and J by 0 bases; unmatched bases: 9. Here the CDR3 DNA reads TGTGCCAGCAGCACCCGACAGGGGACCTTCTCCTACGAGCAGTACTTC. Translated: CASSTRQGTFSYEQYF. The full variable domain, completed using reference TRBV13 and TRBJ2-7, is AAGVIQSPRHLIKEKRETATLKCYPIPRHDTVYWYQQGPGQDPQFLISFYEKMQSDKGSIPDRFSAQQFSDYHSELNMSSLELGDSALYFCASSTRQGTFSYEQYFGPGTRLTVT.

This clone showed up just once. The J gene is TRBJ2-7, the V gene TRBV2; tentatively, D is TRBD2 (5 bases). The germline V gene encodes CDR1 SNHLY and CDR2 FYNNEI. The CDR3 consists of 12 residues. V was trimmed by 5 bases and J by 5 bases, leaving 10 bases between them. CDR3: CASSLLANEQYF. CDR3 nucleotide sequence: TGTGCCAGCAGTCTCCTAGCAAACGAGCAGTACTTC.

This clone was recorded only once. The CDR3 region has the DNA TGTGCCAGCAGCAGAGGGGTTTTCCAGGACGAGCAGTACTTC. Its protein product is CASSRGVFQDEQYF. The V gene is TRBV3-1 (or the pseudogene TRBV3-2), the J gene TRBJ2-7; possibly TRBD1 or TRBD2 for D (5 bases each). Trimming shortened V by 5 bases and J by 5 bases, and 16 bases separated the two germline ends. Germline CDR1 reads LGHDT; CDR2 reads YNNKEL (reference sequence). The CDR3 has 14 amino acids.

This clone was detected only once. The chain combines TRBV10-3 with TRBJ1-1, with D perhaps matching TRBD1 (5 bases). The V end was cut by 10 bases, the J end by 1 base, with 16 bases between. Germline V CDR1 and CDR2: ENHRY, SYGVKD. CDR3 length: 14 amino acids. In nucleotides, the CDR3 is TGTGCCACCGCGGGGGTTCGACCGAACACTGAAGCTTTCTTT. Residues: CATAGVRPNTEAFF.